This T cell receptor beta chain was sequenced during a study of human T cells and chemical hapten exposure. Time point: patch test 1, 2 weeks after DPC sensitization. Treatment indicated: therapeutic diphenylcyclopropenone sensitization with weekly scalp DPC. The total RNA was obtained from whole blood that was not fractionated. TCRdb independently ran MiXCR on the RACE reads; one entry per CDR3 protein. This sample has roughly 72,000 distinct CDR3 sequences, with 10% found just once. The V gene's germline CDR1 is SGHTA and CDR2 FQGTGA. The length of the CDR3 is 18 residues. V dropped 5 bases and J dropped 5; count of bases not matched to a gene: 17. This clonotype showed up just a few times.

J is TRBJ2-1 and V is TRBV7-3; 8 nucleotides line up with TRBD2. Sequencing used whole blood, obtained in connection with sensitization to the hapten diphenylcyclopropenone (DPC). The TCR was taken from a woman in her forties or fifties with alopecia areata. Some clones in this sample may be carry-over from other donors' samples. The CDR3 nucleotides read TGTGCCAGCAGCCCCCAAGGGGGTGGCGGGAGGAGTCACAATGAGCAGTTCTTC. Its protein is CASSPQGGGGRSHNEQFF.